Shown below are 28 T cell receptor beta chains from a single sample sequenced in a study of shared clonotypes between healthy human individuals. Assay used: immunoSEQ multiplex PCR; TCRdb lists only in-frame clones, some missing. The sample holds about 1.4 million clones, around 97% seen once. Material: naive CD4+ T cells sorted from blood. Regarding subset: CD45RA+ positively selected. These receptors all come from a man aged 25-45 years in good health.

The V call is TRBV5-4, the J call TRBJ2-1; TRBD2 aligns across 7 bases. J gave up 4 bases and V 0 bases, and 7 bases lay outside the gene matches. Germline V gene lookup returns CDR1 SGHNT and CDR2 YYREEE (reference sequence). The CDR3 is 16 residues long. CDR3 amino acids: CASSLAPSGAYNEQFF. The CDR3, as DNA: TGTGCCAGCAGCTTGGCTCCTAGCGGAGCTTACAATGAGCAGTTCTTC.

This clone was picked up one time. The rearrangement uses TRBV9 and TRBJ2-3, with TRBD2 as a possible D gene (6 bases). Germline V lookup: CDR1 SGDLS, CDR2 YYNGEE. CDR3 length: 17 residues. Trimming took 0 bases from V and 5 from J, leaving 19 bases between them. The CDR3 spells CASSVAPYGGEEDTQYF. DNA for the CDR3: TGTGCCAGCAGCGTAGCACCGTACGGCGGGGAAGAAGATACGCAGTATTTT.

V and J are TRBV18 and TRBJ1-2; tentatively, D is TRBD1 (5 bases). The V end was cut by 3 bases, the J end by 3 bases, with 8 bases between. Germline lookup yields CDR1 KGHSH and CDR2 LQKENI. There are 13 residues in the CDR3. CDR3 protein: CASSPDSDYGYTF. The CDR3 nucleotides are TGTGCCAGCTCACCCGACAGTGACTATGGCTACACCTTC.

The rearrangement links TRBV7-3 to TRBJ2-2, with D possibly being TRBD1 (6 bases). This CDR3 has 15 residues. Trimming removed 8 bases at V and 2 bases at J, with 15 bases between. Germline CDR1 is SGHTA and CDR2 is FQGTGA. Here the CDR3 reads CASRRNRANTGELFF. The CDR3 DNA is TGTGCCAGCCGCCGGAACAGGGCAAACACCGGGGAGCTGTTTTTT.

J is TRBJ2-7 and V is TRBV15; TRBD2 aligns across 7 bases. The CDR3 runs 14 residues. Germline CDR1 and CDR2: LNHNV and YYDKDF (reference sequence). The V and J ends lost 0 bases and 7 bases, in that order; junction bases with no gene match: 6. The CDR3 protein is CATSRDAGAGEQYF. In DNA form, the CDR3 reads TGTGCCACCAGCAGAGATGCGGGAGCGGGAGAGCAGTACTTC.

In this sample, this clone turned up once. The V gene is TRBV29-1, the J gene TRBJ2-7; D tentatively reads TRBD1 or TRBD2 (5 bases each). This CDR3 has 13 amino acids. The V end was cut by 6 bases, the J end by 4 bases, with 16 bases between. Germline V gene sequence: CDR1 SQVTM, CDR2 ANQGSEA. The CDR3 reads CSVTGTPQYEQYF. Written as DNA, the CDR3 is TGCAGCGTGACCGGGACCCCGCAATACGAGCAGTACTTC.

The chain recombines TRBV5-6 with TRBJ2-3; D not resolved. Per the germline V gene, CDR1 is SGHDT and CDR2 is YYEEEE. The CDR3 contains 15 residues. V was pared by 4 bases and J by 4 bases, with 16 bases between. The CDR3 region has the DNA TGTGCCAGCAGCCCGGATCGGCGCTCTGCAGATACGCAGTATTTT. It is translated as CASSPDRRSADTQYF. The whole variable domain, filled in from reference TRBV5-6 and TRBJ2-3, reads DAGVTQSPTHLIKTRGQQVTLRCSPKSGHDTVSWYQQALGQGPQFIFQYYEEEERQRGNFPDRFSGHQFPNYSSELNVNALLLGDSALYLCASSPDRRSADTQYFGPGTRLTVL.

This chain links TRBV28 with TRBJ2-7; 9 nucleotides align to TRBD1. Germline-derived CDR1 and CDR2 are MDHEN and SYDVKM. V lost 8 bases to trimming and J lost 3 bases; unmatched junction nucleotides: 11. CDR3 length equals 15 residues. The CDR3 DNA is TGTGCCAGCTCATCCCCGACAGGGGGGCACTACGAGCAGTACTTC. This gives the protein CASSSPTGGHYEQYF.

V and J are TRBV19 and TRBJ2-2; tentatively, D is TRBD1 or TRBD2 (12 bases each). V gave up 6 bases and J gave up 0 bases, with 35 bases separating them. The CDR3 totals 23 residues. Per the germline V gene, CDR1 is LNHDA and CDR2 is SQIVND (reference sequence). The DNA for the CDR3 is TGTGCCAGTAGACTCGAGGCCGGGACAGGGGGCACTAGCGGGAGGCCGAACACCGGGGAGCTGTTTTTT. Encoded protein: CASRLEAGTGGTSGRPNTGELFF.

This clone was observed a few times. The chain uses TRBV2 and TRBJ1-2; perhaps TRBD1 as D (6 bases). V lost 4 bases to trimming and J lost 7 bases, with 10 bases between them. In germline, CDR1 is SNHLY, CDR2 FYNNEI. CDR3 length equals 12 residues. CDR3 sequence reads: CASSGHRVGYTF. The CDR3 bases are TGTGCCAGCAGTGGCCACAGGGTTGGCTACACCTTC.

Of note for this clone: One junction end does not reproduce the germline sequence, and a read error may be involved. The CDR3 spells CASSEFGLGSHEQYF. The CDR3 DNA sequence: TGTGCCAGCAGCGAGTTCGGGTTGGGCTCCCACGAGCAGTACTTC. The rearrangement joins TRBV5-4 to TRBJ2-7, with D unclear. CDR1 SGHNT and CDR2 YYREEE come from the germline V gene (reference sequence). The CDR3 is 15 residues long.

The chain employs TRBV4-1 and TRBJ2-3, with a tentative D call TRBD1 (5 bases). Germline V gene lookup returns CDR1 MGHRA and CDR2 YSYEKL. This CDR3 region has 14 residues. V was clipped by 5 bases and J by 3 bases, with 12 bases between them. For the CDR3, the DNA is TGCGCCAGCAGCGTCAGGGTTAGTACAGATACGCAGTATTTT. Its translation: CASSVRVSTDTQYF.

The V gene is TRBV5-1, the J gene TRBJ1-5, with D tentatively TRBD1 (5 bases). Germline CDR1 is SGHRS and CDR2 is YFSETQ. Trimming took off 2 bases at V and 6 bases at J, with 15 bases between the two ends. The CDR3 is 15 amino acids. Here the CDR3 DNA reads TGCGCCAGCAGCTTCACGGGGGTAGTCGGTCAGCCCCAGCATTTT. This codes for CASSFTGVVGQPQHF.

The chain employs TRBV7-9 and TRBJ1-5; D is perhaps TRBD1 (5 bases). V was clipped by 0 bases and J by 5 bases, with 23 bases between them. The length of the CDR3 is 19 residues. CDR1 is SEHNR, CDR2 FQNEAQ, per germline (reference sequence). CDR3: CASSLAGLSDPRSHQPQHF. CDR3 bases: TGTGCCAGCAGCTTAGCGGGGCTCAGCGACCCCAGGTCCCATCAGCCCCAGCATTTT.

This chain's CDR3 is CASTNGRGWAYGYTF. The DNA for the CDR3 is TGTGCCAGTACCAACGGCAGAGGGTGGGCCTATGGCTACACCTTC. The V and J genes are TRBV19 and TRBJ1-2; D gene ambiguous. V lost 7 bases and J lost 4, with 19 bases in between. CDR3 size: 15 residues. CDR1 is LNHDA, CDR2 SQIVND, per germline (reference sequence).

In DNA form, the CDR3 reads TGTGCCAGCAAAAGGACAGGGGGGACTGAAGCTTTCTTT. Translating it yields CASKRTGGTEAFF. The genes are TRBV28 and TRBJ1-1; 10 nucleotides match TRBD1. The germline V gene has CDR1 MDHEN and CDR2 SYDVKM. The ends lost 7 bases at V and 5 bases at J; junction bases unmatched: 4. The CDR3 is 13 amino acids.

On this clone: Other nucleotide sequences in the sample specify the same CDR3. The chain recombines TRBV18 with TRBJ2-1; TRBD2 matches at 11 bases. The CDR3 extends over 15 amino acids. The germline V gene has CDR1 KGHSH and CDR2 LQKENI. V was clipped by 5 bases and J by 7 bases; unmatched bases: 7. The CDR3 protein is CASSLLAGEGNEQFF. In nucleotides, the CDR3 is TGTGCCAGCTCATTACTAGCGGGAGAGGGTAATGAGCAGTTCTTC.

A single count supports this clone. The chain employs TRBV9 and TRBJ2-7; D is unclear. This CDR3 region has 14 residues. V was pared by 2 bases and J by 5 bases, with 14 bases between. From germline, CDR1 is SGDLS and CDR2 YYNGEE. CDR3 sequence: CASSVRVGWDEQYF. The CDR3 DNA is TGTGCCAGCAGCGTCCGTGTGGGTTGGGACGAGCAGTACTTC.

This clone was recorded once. The chain couples TRBV6-6 to TRBJ2-7; D is possibly TRBD2 (6 bases). Germline V lookup: CDR1 MNHNY, CDR2 SVGAGI (reference sequence). There are 15 residues in the CDR3. V shed 4 bases and J shed 5 bases, with 18 bases lying between them. The CDR3 nucleotides read TGTGCCAGCAGTTCCCGGGACTCCGTCACACACGAGCAGTACTTC. Amino acids: CASSSRDSVTHEQYF.

Concerning this clone itself: Other nucleotide sequences in the sample specify the same CDR3. The chain carries TRBV13 and TRBJ2-7, with TRBD2 matching 14 bases. The CDR3 spans 16 residues. Germline CDR1 reads PRHDT; CDR2 reads FYEKMQ (reference sequence). The V and J ends lost 4 bases and 3 bases, in that order; junction bases with no gene match: 5. This CDR3 is CASSYRTSGRFYEQYF. CDR3 sequence (DNA): TGTGCCAGCAGCTATCGGACTAGCGGGAGGTTCTACGAGCAGTACTTC.

This clone was seen a single time. This chain connects TRBV10-3 to TRBJ2-7; 12 bases are shared with TRBD2. Germline lookup yields CDR1 ENHRY and CDR2 SYGVKD. With 6 bases clipped from V and 1 base from J, the junction kept 4 bases outside the gene matches. The CDR3 totals 15 residues. CDR3 in amino acids: CAIRGGLAGSYEQYF. In DNA form, the CDR3 reads TGTGCCATCAGGGGCGGACTAGCGGGATCCTACGAGCAGTACTTC.

V gene TRBV28 combines with J gene TRBJ2-3, with 9 bases aligning to TRBD2. Looked up from germline, CDR1 is MDHEN and CDR2 is SYDVKM. This CDR3 region has 15 residues. V trimming: 6 bases; J trimming: 2 bases; junction bases outside the gene matches: 6. DNA for the CDR3: TGTGCCAGCAGCCGGACTAGCGCTTCCACAGATACGCAGTATTTT. As protein: CASSRTSASTDTQYF.

This clone is a singleton in its sample. The rearrangement uses TRBV4-1 and TRBJ2-7; D perhaps matches TRBD2 (6 bases). This CDR3 region has 16 residues. The V end lost 1 base, the J end lost 5 bases, and 18 bases lay between the germline ends. Germline assignment: CDR1 MGHRA and CDR2 YSYEKL. The CDR3: CASSQGTIGRRDEQYF. The CDR3 nucleotides are TGCGCCAGCAGCCAAGGTACTATCGGGAGACGCGACGAGCAGTACTTC.

CDR3 sequence reads: CASSPRTTRTDTQYF. Here the CDR3 DNA reads TGTGCCAGCTCACCACGGACGACTCGCACAGATACGCAGTATTTT. This chain joins TRBV18 and TRBJ2-3, with D uncertain. The CDR3 runs to 15 residues. The germline gives CDR1 KGHSH, CDR2 LQKENI. V lost 1 base, J lost 1 base, and 9 bases lay in between.

The V gene is TRBV28, the J gene TRBJ1-5; tentatively, D is TRBD1 (5 bases). Trimming cost V 3 bases and J 12 bases, with 18 bases left between them. The CDR3 runs 14 residues. The germline CDR1 and CDR2 sequences are MDHEN and SYDVKM. The CDR3 reads CASSFTTAQSLQHF. CDR3 coding DNA: TGTGCCAGCAGTTTTACGACAGCCCAGAGTCTCCAGCATTTT. The complete variable domain, with remaining parts taken from reference TRBV28 and TRBJ1-5, reads DVKVTQSSRYLVKRTGEKVFLECVQDMDHENMFWYRQDPGLGLRLIYFSYDVKMKEKGDIPEGYSVSREKKERFSLILESASTNQTSMYLCASSFTTAQSLQHFGDGTRLSIL.

In the case of this clone: The same CDR3 can be traced to other DNA sequences in this sample. The chain couples TRBV6-1 to TRBJ1-5; D is perhaps TRBD1 (6 bases). Germline CDR1 is MNHNS and CDR2 is SASEGT. This CDR3 spans 13 amino acids. The V end lost 3 bases, the J end lost 5 bases, and 8 bases lay between the germline ends. In DNA form, the CDR3 reads TGTGCCAGCAGTGAGACAGGATATCAGCCCCAGCATTTT. Its translation: CASSETGYQPQHF.

The chain carries TRBV25-1 and TRBJ2-3, with D maybe TRBD1 (5 bases). This CDR3 is 13 amino acids long. With 6 bases removed from V and 5 bases from J, the gap between germline ends came to 12 bases. CDR1 and CDR2 (germline): MGHDK, SYGVNS. The CDR3 DNA sequence: TGTGCCAGCAGATTAGGGGCTGGAGATACGCAGTATTTT. It yields the protein CASRLGAGDTQYF.

For the CDR3, the DNA is TGTGCCAGCAGTGAAGGGACAGGGACAGATACGCAGTATTTT. This codes for CASSEGTGTDTQYF. This chain uses TRBV2 with TRBJ2-3; TRBD1 matches at 8 bases. Trimming cost V 1 base and J 3 bases; bases outside gene matches: 0. The CDR3 is 14 residues long. CDR1 is SNHLY and CDR2 is FYNNEI in the germline V gene.